The source of this TCR beta chain is a study of blood T cell repertoires in COVID-19. Study-wide background: Samples of COVID-19 (acute and convalescent) were obtained from the United States, Italy and Spain. The analysed material was cDNA or gDNA that came from T cells, B-cell-depleted T cells, or PBMCs.

This CDR3 region has 18 residues. V lost 0 bases to trimming and J lost 2 bases; unmatched junction nucleotides: 9. Germline-derived CDR1 and CDR2 are SGHVS and FNYEAQ. In the authors' workflow: Reference gene primers were amplified, and this amplification served to estimate nucleated cell counts. The assay was immunoSEQ multiplex PCR, and TCRdb's table has in-frame clones only and misses some. The V and J calls and clone size are taken from that table; D and trimming were inferred from the DNA. The sample has around 160,000 clones, more than 90% seen once; the top ten hold about a sixth. V is TRBV7-6 and J is TRBJ2-7, with 11 bases matching TRBD2. This clonotype originated in a man aged 55 to 70 with active or convalescent COVID-19. The specimen was peripheral blood. CDR3 region: CASSLAPLASGRPYEQYF. As DNA, the CDR3 is TGTGCCAGCAGCTTAGCCCCTTTGGCTAGCGGGAGGCCCTACGAGCAGTACTTC. Using reference TRBV7-6 and TRBJ2-7 for the parts outside the CDR3, the full variable domain is GAGVSQSPRYKVTKRGQDVALRCDPISGHVSLYWYRQALGQGPEFLTYFNYEAQQDKSGLPNDRFSAERPEGSISTLTIQRTEQRDSAMYRCASSLAPLASGRPYEQYFGPGTRLTVT.